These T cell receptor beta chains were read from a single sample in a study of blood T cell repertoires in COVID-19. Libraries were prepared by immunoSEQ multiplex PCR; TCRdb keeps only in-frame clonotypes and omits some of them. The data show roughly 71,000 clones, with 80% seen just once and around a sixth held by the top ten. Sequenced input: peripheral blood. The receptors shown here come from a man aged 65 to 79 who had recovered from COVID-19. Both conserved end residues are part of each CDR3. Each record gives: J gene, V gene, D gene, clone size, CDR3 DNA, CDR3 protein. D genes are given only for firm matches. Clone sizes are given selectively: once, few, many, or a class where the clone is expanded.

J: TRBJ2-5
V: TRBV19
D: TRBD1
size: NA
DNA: TGTGCCAGTAGTTCCTCCGGGACAGGGACGGCGGAGACCCAGTACTTC
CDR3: CASSSSGTGTAETQYF

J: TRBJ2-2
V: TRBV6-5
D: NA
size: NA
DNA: TGTGCCAGCAGTCAGGAGGGTTTTGCCGGGGAGCTGTTTTTT
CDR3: CASSQEGFAGELFF

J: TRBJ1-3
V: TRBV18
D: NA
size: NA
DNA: TGTGCCAGCTCACTTGAAGACTTCTCTGGAAACACCATATATTTT
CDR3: CASSLEDFSGNTIYF

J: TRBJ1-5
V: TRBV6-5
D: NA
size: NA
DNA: TGTGCCAGCAGCAACGAGGCGAATCAGCCCCAGCATTTT
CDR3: CASSNEANQPQHF

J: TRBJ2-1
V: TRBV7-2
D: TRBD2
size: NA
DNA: TGTGCCAGCAGCCGTGGACTAGCGGAGGGGAATGAGCAGTTCTTC
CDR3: CASSRGLAEGNEQFF

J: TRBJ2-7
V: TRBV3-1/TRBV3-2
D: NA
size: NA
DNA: TGTGCCAGCAGCCCCCGACTAGACTACGAGCAGTACTTC
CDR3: CASSPRLDYEQYF

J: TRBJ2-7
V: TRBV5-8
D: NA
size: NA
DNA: TGTGCCAGCAGCTTGGGGCTCCCTAGTCGCGAGCAGTACTTC
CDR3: CASSLGLPSREQYF

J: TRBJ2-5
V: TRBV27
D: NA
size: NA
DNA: TGTGCCAGCAGTTTCAGCCAAGAGACCCAGTACTTC
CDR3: CASSFSQETQYF

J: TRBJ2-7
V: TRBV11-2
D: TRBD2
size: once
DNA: TGTGCCAGCAGACCGGGACTAGCGGGACTCGCAGCCTACGAGCAGTACTTC
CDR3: CASRPGLAGLAAYEQYF

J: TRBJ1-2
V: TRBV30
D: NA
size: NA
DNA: TGTGCCTGGAGAAAGGGGTATGGCTACACCTTC
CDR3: CAWRKGYGYTF

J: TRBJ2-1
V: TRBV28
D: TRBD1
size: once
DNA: TGTGCCAGCAGTCCAGTGGACAGGTTACCCTACAATGAGCAGTTCTTC
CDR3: CASSPVDRLPYNEQFF

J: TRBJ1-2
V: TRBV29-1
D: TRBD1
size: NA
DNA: TGCAGCGTTGGGACAGGGGGCGTCTATGGCTACACCTTC
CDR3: CSVGTGGVYGYTF

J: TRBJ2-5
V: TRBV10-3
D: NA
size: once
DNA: TGTGCCATCAGTGAGCTCAAACCAGGGGTACAAGAGACCCAGTACTTC
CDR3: CAISELKPGVQETQYF

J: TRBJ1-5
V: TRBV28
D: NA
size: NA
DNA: TGTGCCAGCACCCTGAGCGTTGGCAATCAGCCCCAGCATTTT
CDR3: CASTLSVGNQPQHF

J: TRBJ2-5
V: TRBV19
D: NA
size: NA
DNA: TGTGCCGGCTCCCAGGGGCACCAAGAGACCCAGTACTTC
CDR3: CAGSQGHQETQYF

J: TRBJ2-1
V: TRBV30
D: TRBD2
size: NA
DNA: TGTGCCTGGAGTGTACGACTAGCGGGTAGGGATGAGCAGTTCTTC
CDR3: CAWSVRLAGRDEQFF